These T cell receptor beta chains were read from a single sample in a study of blood T cell repertoires in COVID-19. TCRdb's table, derived via immunoSEQ multiplex PCR, lists solely in-frame clones and lacks some. The data contain hundreds of thousands of clones, just under 85% of them seen just once; the ten biggest clones take up roughly 9.6%. The sequencing input was peripheral blood. These receptors were collected from a woman of 80 years or more with acute or convalescent COVID-19. CDR3s include the opening cysteine and the closing phenylalanine or tryptophan. A D gene is named only where the DNA matches it firmly. Some rows mark clone size as missing; the rest say once, few, many or name a class of expanded clone.

CDR3: CASSLTGAPLGEQYF
DNA: TGTGCCAGCAGCTTAACGGGGGCACCCCTCGGCGAGCAGTACTTC
D: NA
V: TRBV7-3
size: NA
J: TRBJ2-7

CDR3: CASSPTGYQETQYF
DNA: TGTGCTAGCAGCCCAACAGGGTATCAGGAGACCCAGTACTTC
D: NA
V: TRBV7-7
size: NA
J: TRBJ2-5

CDR3: CASPRSGTNTGELFF
DNA: TGTGCCAGCCCACGCAGCGGGACGAACACCGGGGAGCTGTTTTTT
D: TRBD2
V: TRBV18
size: NA
J: TRBJ2-2

CDR3: CASSLGGGGTYEQYF
DNA: TGTGCCAGCAGCTTAGGCGGCGGGGGGACCTACGAGCAGTACTTC
D: TRBD2
V: TRBV11-2
size: NA
J: TRBJ2-7

CDR3: CASSLELGGGAGSTKNIQYF
DNA: TGTGCCAGCAGCTTGGAACTCGGGGGAGGGGCAGGGAGTACCAAAAACATTCAGTACTTC
D: TRBD2
V: TRBV5-8
size: NA
J: TRBJ2-4

CDR3: CASSRRDSGNTIYF
DNA: TGTGCCAGTAGTAGGAGGGACTCTGGAAACACCATATATTTT
D: NA
V: TRBV19
size: NA
J: TRBJ1-3

CDR3: CASSAGGVLAGANVLTF
DNA: TGTGCCAGCAGCGCAGGGGGTGTATTAGCTGGGGCCAACGTCCTGACTTTC
D: TRBD1
V: TRBV2
size: NA
J: TRBJ2-6

CDR3: CASSLVSGGLNEQFF
DNA: TGTGCCAGCAGCTTAGTGTCGGGGGGCCTCAATGAGCAGTTCTTC
D: NA
V: TRBV7-2
size: NA
J: TRBJ2-1

CDR3: CASSEGQRRNYGYTF
DNA: TGTGCCAGCAGTGAAGGTCAGAGGAGAAACTATGGCTACACCTTC
D: NA
V: TRBV6-1
size: NA
J: TRBJ1-2

CDR3: CASRGTGRGTEAFF
DNA: TGTGCCAGCAGGGGGACAGGGAGGGGCACTGAAGCTTTCTTT
D: TRBD1
V: TRBV27
size: NA
J: TRBJ1-1

CDR3: CASRSTGGGGEPQHF
DNA: TGTGCCAGCAGGTCGACAGGGGGCGGAGGTGAGCCCCAGCATTTT
D: TRBD1
V: TRBV28
size: NA
J: TRBJ1-5

CDR3: CASSQDKLRTIYF
DNA: TGTGCCAGCAGCCAAGATAAGCTCCGCACCATATATTTT
D: NA
V: TRBV3-1/TRBV3-2
size: NA
J: TRBJ1-3

CDR3: CASSLGTASPANQPQHF
DNA: TGTGCCAGCAGCCTCGGGACAGCTAGTCCTGCCAATCAGCCCCAGCATTTT
D: TRBD1
V: TRBV5-6
size: NA
J: TRBJ1-5

CDR3: CASSKAVGVDEKLFF
DNA: TGTGCCAGTAGTAAAGCCGTGGGCGTCGACGAAAAACTGTTTTTT
D: NA
V: TRBV19
size: NA
J: TRBJ1-4

CDR3: CASSLVSIHTQYF
DNA: TGTGCCAGCAGCTTGGTGTCTATCCATACGCAGTATTTT
D: NA
V: TRBV5-8
size: NA
J: TRBJ2-3

CDR3: CASSYELNTEAFF
DNA: TGTGCCAGCAGTTACGAGCTGAACACTGAAGCTTTCTTT
D: NA
V: TRBV6-5
size: NA
J: TRBJ1-1

CDR3: CASSERTGGFNQPQHF
DNA: TGTGCCAGCAGTGAAAGGACAGGGGGTTTTAATCAGCCCCAGCATTTT
D: TRBD1
V: TRBV6-1
size: NA
J: TRBJ1-5

CDR3: CASSSTTGTEKLFF
DNA: TGCGCCAGCAGCTCGACGACAGGGACCGAAAAACTGTTTTTT
D: TRBD1
V: TRBV5-1
size: NA
J: TRBJ1-4

CDR3: CASRTLDSRNSPLHF
DNA: TGTGCCAGCAGGACCCTGGACAGCCGAAATTCACCCCTCCACTTT
D: NA
V: TRBV6-6
size: once
J: TRBJ1-6

CDR3: CASSAGDRVPTEAFF
DNA: TGTGCCAGCAGCGCGGGGGACAGGGTTCCCACTGAAGCTTTCTTT
D: TRBD1
V: TRBV5-6
size: NA
J: TRBJ1-1

CDR3: CASSTTPQETQYF
DNA: TGTGCCAGCTCTACGACACCTCAAGAGACCCAGTACTTC
D: NA
V: TRBV18
size: once
J: TRBJ2-5

CDR3: CASKGLAGQIWETQYF
DNA: TGCGCCAGCAAAGGACTAGCGGGCCAAATTTGGGAGACCCAGTACTTC
D: TRBD2
V: TRBV5-1
size: NA
J: TRBJ2-5

CDR3: CASSTGTLSGANVLTF
DNA: TGCGCCAGCAGCACCGGGACTCTCTCTGGGGCCAACGTCCTGACTTTC
D: NA
V: TRBV5-1
size: NA
J: TRBJ2-6

CDR3: CASNLGQGRAYEQYF
DNA: TGTGCCAGCAACCTCGGACAGGGGAGGGCCTACGAGCAGTACTTC
D: TRBD1
V: TRBV28
size: NA
J: TRBJ2-7

CDR3: CASSSGGPKYF
DNA: TGTGCCAGCAGCTCGGGGGGGCCCAAGTACTTC
D: TRBD2
V: TRBV11-2
size: NA
J: TRBJ2-5

CDR3: CASSSRVSGELFF
DNA: TGTGCCAGCAGTTCCAGGGTTAGCGGGGAGCTGTTTTTT
D: NA
V: TRBV27
size: NA
J: TRBJ2-2

CDR3: CSVGATEAFF
DNA: TGCAGCGTTGGGGCGACTGAAGCTTTCTTT
D: NA
V: TRBV29-1
size: NA
J: TRBJ1-1

CDR3: CASSVRQVGTEAFF
DNA: TGTGCCAGCAGCGTCCGACAGGTGGGCACTGAAGCTTTCTTT
D: NA
V: TRBV9
size: NA
J: TRBJ1-1

CDR3: CASTGGGFYNSPLHF
DNA: TGTGCCAGCACGGGGGGTGGTTTTTATAATTCACCCCTCCACTTT
D: NA
V: TRBV6-5
size: NA
J: TRBJ1-6

CDR3: CASSVIGGGTQSPLHF
DNA: TGTGCCAGCAGTGTGATTGGGGGGGGGACCCAGTCACCCCTCCACTTT
D: NA
V: TRBV2
size: NA
J: TRBJ1-6

CDR3: CASSTRGPQSLYGYTF
DNA: TGTGCCAGCAGTACGCGAGGCCCCCAGTCCCTCTATGGCTACACCTTC
D: NA
V: TRBV27
size: NA
J: TRBJ1-2

CDR3: CASSLWRLAGGPGEQYF
DNA: TGTGCCAGCAGTTTATGGAGGCTAGCGGGGGGGCCTGGGGAGCAGTACTTC
D: TRBD2
V: TRBV28
size: NA
J: TRBJ2-7

CDR3: CATSKVAGGLDTQYF
DNA: TGTGCCACCAGCAAGGTAGCGGGGGGCTTAGATACGCAGTATTTT
D: TRBD2
V: TRBV15
size: NA
J: TRBJ2-3

CDR3: CASSLAGNQPQHF
DNA: TGTGCCAGCAGCTTGGCTGGCAATCAGCCCCAGCATTTT
D: NA
V: TRBV5-6
size: NA
J: TRBJ1-5

CDR3: CASSLSKQGITAFF
DNA: TGTGCCAGCAGTTTATCGAAACAGGGGATCACAGCTTTCTTT
D: TRBD1
V: TRBV27
size: once
J: TRBJ1-1

CDR3: CASSFRTGSGNQPQHF
DNA: TGTGCCAGTAGTTTCAGGACAGGCTCGGGCAATCAGCCCCAGCATTTT
D: TRBD1
V: TRBV19
size: few
J: TRBJ1-5

CDR3: CASRQGASNEQFF
DNA: TGTGCCAGTAGACAGGGGGCGTCCAATGAGCAGTTCTTC
D: TRBD1
V: TRBV19
size: once
J: TRBJ2-1

CDR3: CASSYPSSRANYGYTF
DNA: TGTGCCAGCAGTTACCCTTCTTCCAGGGCTAACTATGGCTACACCTTC
D: NA
V: TRBV6-2/TRBV6-3
size: NA
J: TRBJ1-2

CDR3: CASSLGTSGGADTQYF
DNA: TGCGCCAGCAGCTTGGGGACTAGCGGGGGCGCAGATACGCAGTATTTT
D: TRBD2
V: TRBV5-1
size: NA
J: TRBJ2-3

CDR3: CASRPHSGGANEQFF
DNA: TGTGCCAGCAGGCCCCATAGCGGGGGGGCCAATGAGCAGTTCTTC
D: TRBD2
V: TRBV2
size: NA
J: TRBJ2-1

CDR3: CASGRDSILNTGELFF
DNA: TGTGCCAGCGGAAGAGACAGTATTCTTAACACCGGGGAGCTGTTTTTT
D: NA
V: TRBV7-9
size: NA
J: TRBJ2-2

CDR3: CASTLIAGGTNEQFF
DNA: TGCGCCAGCACCCTAATAGCGGGGGGAACCAATGAGCAGTTCTTC
D: TRBD2
V: TRBV5-1
size: once
J: TRBJ2-1

CDR3: CASLLTSGGNEQYF
DNA: TGTGCCAGCCTGCTGACTAGCGGGGGGAATGAGCAGTATTTT
D: TRBD2
V: TRBV28
size: few
J: TRBJ2-3

CDR3: CASSLAQGGTDTQYF
DNA: TGCGCCAGCAGCTTGGCCCAGGGTGGCACAGATACGCAGTATTTT
D: NA
V: TRBV5-1
size: NA
J: TRBJ2-3

CDR3: CASSQEHNRAFYGYTF
DNA: TGTGCCAGCAGCCAAGAACACAACAGGGCCTTTTATGGCTACACCTTC
D: NA
V: TRBV4-2
size: NA
J: TRBJ1-2

CDR3: CASTEGHPLTDTQYF
DNA: TGTGCCAGCACCGAGGGACATCCTCTCACAGATACGCAGTATTTT
D: NA
V: TRBV2
size: NA
J: TRBJ2-3

CDR3: CASSSGQGAKTNEKLFF
DNA: TGCGCCAGCAGCTCGGGCCAGGGGGCGAAGACTAATGAAAAACTGTTTTTT
D: TRBD1
V: TRBV5-1
size: few
J: TRBJ1-4

CDR3: CASSTYRANTGELFF
DNA: TGTGCCAGCAGCACATACAGAGCGAACACCGGGGAGCTGTTTTTT
D: NA
V: TRBV5-4
size: few
J: TRBJ2-2

CDR3: CASSPLPDRGGPWNTEAFF
DNA: TGTGCCAGCAGTCCCCTCCCGGACAGGGGCGGACCGTGGAACACTGAAGCTTTCTTT
D: TRBD1
V: TRBV27
size: NA
J: TRBJ1-1

CDR3: CASTLPGQNYGYTF
DNA: TGTGCCAGCACTCTCCCGGGACAGAACTATGGCTACACCTTC
D: TRBD1
V: TRBV28
size: NA
J: TRBJ1-2

CDR3: CASSAGFDTQYF
DNA: TGTGCCAGCAGCGCAGGGTTCGATACGCAGTATTTT
D: NA
V: TRBV11-2
size: NA
J: TRBJ2-3

CDR3: CASSERDRGVSEQYF
DNA: TGTGCCAGCAGTGAACGGGACAGGGGCGTCTCCGAGCAGTACTTC
D: TRBD1
V: TRBV6-1
size: NA
J: TRBJ2-7

CDR3: CASRVSRGEAVVKVF
DNA: TGTGCCAGCAGAGTTTCCAGGGGCGAGGCGGTCGTTAAGGTTTTT
D: NA
V: TRBV2
size: NA
J: TRBJ1-4

CDR3: CASSFRVNTEAFF
DNA: TGCGCCAGCAGCTTCCGGGTGAACACTGAAGCTTTCTTT
D: NA
V: TRBV5-1
size: NA
J: TRBJ1-1

CDR3: CASSLQTGANTGELFF
DNA: TGCGCCAGCAGCCTCCAGACAGGGGCGAACACCGGGGAGCTGTTTTTT
D: TRBD1
V: TRBV4-1
size: NA
J: TRBJ2-2

CDR3: CSVARQGKGTEAFF
DNA: TGCAGCGTCGCCCGACAGGGTAAGGGGACTGAAGCTTTCTTT
D: TRBD1
V: TRBV29-1
size: NA
J: TRBJ1-1